This T cell receptor beta chain was recovered during a study of identical twins. The junction had 7 bases not matched to a gene; V was cut back by 6 bases and J by 8 bases. This CDR3 is 13 amino acids long. TCRdb ran MiXCR on the 5' RACE reads and lists one entry per CDR3 protein. The table lists some 710,000 distinct CDR3 sequences, roughly 6% of them singletons. This clonotype was counted many times. V usage is TRBV12-3 or TRBV12-4 and J usage is TRBJ1-5, with TRBD1 matching over 7 bases. This clonotype was sampled from a young man in good health. Sequencing used naive T cells sorted from blood. The CDR3 sequence is CASSRTGVEPQHF. CDR3 in DNA: TGTGCCAGCAGCAGAACAGGGGTTGAGCCCCAGCATTTT.